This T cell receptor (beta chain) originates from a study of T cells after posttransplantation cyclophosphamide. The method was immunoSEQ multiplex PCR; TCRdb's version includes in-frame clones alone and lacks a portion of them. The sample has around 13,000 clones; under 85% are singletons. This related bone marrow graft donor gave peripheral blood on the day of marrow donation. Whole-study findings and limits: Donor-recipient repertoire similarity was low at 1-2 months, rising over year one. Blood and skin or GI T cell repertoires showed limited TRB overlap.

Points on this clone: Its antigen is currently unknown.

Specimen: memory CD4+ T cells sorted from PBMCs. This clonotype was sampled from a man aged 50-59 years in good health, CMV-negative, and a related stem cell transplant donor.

CDR3 protein: CASSLGDSPREKLFF. CDR3 coding DNA: TGTGCCAGCAGCTTAGGGGACAGCCCTCGTGAAAAACTGTTTTTT. The chain combines TRBV7-9 with TRBJ1-4; 7 nucleotides agree with TRBD1. Germline trimming cut 1 base from V and 7 bases from J; bases unmatched to any gene: 6. Germline V gene data show CDR1 as SEHNR and CDR2 as FQNEAQ (reference sequence). There are 15 residues in the CDR3.